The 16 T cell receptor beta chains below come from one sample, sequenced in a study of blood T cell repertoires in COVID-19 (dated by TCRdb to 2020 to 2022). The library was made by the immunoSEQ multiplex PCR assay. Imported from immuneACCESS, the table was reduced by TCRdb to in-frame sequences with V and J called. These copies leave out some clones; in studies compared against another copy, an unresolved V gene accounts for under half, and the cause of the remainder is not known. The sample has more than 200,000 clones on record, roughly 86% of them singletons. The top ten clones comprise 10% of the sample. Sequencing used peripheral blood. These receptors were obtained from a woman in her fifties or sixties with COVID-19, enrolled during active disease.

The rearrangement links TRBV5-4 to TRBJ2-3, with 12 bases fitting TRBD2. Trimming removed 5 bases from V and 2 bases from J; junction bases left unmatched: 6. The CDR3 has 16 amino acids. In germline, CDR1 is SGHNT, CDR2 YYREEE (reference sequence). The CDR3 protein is CASRPRLAGATDTQYF. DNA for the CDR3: TGTGCCAGCAGACCAAGACTAGCGGGGGCCACAGATACGCAGTATTTT.

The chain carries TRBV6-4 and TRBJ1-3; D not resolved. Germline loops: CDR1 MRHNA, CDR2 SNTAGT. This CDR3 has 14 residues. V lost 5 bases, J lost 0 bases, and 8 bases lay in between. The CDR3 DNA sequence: TGTGCCAGCAGTCCCGAGAGCTCTGGAAACACCATATATTTT. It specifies CASSPESSGNTIYF.

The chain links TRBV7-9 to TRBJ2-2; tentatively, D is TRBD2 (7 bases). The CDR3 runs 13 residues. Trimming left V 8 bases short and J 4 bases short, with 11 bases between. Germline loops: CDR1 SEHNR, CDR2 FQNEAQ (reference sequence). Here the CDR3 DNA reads TGTGCCAGCGGGGGGGCAGGCACCGGGGAGCTGTTTTTT. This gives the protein CASGGAGTGELFF.

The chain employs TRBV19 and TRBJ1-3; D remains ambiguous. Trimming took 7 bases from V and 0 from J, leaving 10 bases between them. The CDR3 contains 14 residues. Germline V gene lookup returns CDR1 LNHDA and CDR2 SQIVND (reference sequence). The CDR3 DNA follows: TGTGCCAGTACCCCGGGTCTCTCTGGAAACACCATATATTTT. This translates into CASTPGLSGNTIYF.

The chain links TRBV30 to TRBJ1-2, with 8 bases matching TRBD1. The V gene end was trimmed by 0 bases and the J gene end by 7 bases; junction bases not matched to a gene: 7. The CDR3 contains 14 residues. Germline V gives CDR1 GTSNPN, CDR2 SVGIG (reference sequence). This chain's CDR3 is CAWSVGGTGGGYTF. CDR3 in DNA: TGTGCCTGGAGTGTGGGCGGGACAGGCGGTGGCTACACCTTC.

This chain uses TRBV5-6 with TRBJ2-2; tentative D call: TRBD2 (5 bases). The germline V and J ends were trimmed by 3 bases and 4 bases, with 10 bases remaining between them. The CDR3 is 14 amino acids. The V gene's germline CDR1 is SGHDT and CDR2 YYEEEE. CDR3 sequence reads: CASSYRTRTGELFF. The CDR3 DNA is TGTGCCAGCAGCTACCGGACTCGCACCGGGGAGCTGTTTTTT.

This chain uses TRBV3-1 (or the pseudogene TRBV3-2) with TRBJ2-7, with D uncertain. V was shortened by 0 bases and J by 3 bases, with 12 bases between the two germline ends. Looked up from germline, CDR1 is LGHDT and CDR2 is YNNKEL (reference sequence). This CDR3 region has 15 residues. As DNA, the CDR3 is TGTGCCAGCAGCCAAGATTCCGCTACTTACTACGAGCAGTACTTC. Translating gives CASSQDSATYYEQYF.

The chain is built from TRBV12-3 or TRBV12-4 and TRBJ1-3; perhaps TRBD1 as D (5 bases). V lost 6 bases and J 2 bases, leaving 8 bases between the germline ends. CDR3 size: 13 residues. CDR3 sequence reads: CASSSGTGNTIYF. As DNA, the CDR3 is TGTGCCAGCAGCTCAGGGACTGGAAACACCATATATTTT.

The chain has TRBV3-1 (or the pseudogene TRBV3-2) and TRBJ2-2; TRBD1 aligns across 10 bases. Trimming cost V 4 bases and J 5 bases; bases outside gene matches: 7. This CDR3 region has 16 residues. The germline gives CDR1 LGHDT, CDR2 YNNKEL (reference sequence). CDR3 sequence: CASSLQGQGITGELFF. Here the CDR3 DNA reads TGTGCCAGCAGCCTACAGGGACAGGGGATAACCGGGGAGCTGTTTTTT.

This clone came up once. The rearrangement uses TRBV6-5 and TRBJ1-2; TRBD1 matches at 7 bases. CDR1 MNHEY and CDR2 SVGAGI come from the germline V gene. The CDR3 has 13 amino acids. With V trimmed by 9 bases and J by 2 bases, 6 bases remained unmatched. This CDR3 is CASTGTANYGYTF. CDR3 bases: TGTGCCAGTACCGGGACAGCCAACTATGGCTACACCTTC.

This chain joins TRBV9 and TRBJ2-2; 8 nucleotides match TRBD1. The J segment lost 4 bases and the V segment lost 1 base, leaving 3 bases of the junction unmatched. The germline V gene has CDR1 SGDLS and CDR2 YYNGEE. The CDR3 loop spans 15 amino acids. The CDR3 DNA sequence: TGTGCCAGCAGCGTACCCACAGGGGGCACCGGGGAGCTGTTTTTT. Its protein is CASSVPTGGTGELFF. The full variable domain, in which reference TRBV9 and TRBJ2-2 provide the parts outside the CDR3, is DSGVTQTPKHLITATGQRVTLRCSPRSGDLSVYWYQQSLDQGLQFLIQYYNGEERAKGNILERFSAQQFPDLHSELNLSSLELGDSALYFCASSVPTGGTGELFFGEGSRLTVL.

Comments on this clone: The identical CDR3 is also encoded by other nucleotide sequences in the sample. In DNA form, the CDR3 reads TGTGCCAGCAGCCTGCAACTAGCGGGGGGAAAGGAGACCCAGTACTTC. Translated: CASSLQLAGGKETQYF. The chain recombines TRBV11-2 with TRBJ2-5, with 12 bases aligning to TRBD2. V lost 5 bases and J lost 5; bases outside the gene matches: 9. The CDR3 extends over 16 amino acids. The germline V gene encodes CDR1 SGHAT and CDR2 FQNNGV.

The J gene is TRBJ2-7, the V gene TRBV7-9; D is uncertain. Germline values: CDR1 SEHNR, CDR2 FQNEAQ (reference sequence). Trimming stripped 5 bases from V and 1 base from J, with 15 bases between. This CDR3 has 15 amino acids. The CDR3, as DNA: TGTGCCAGCAGCCTTCCGACGGGTTATTCCTACGAGCAGTACTTC. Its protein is CASSLPTGYSYEQYF. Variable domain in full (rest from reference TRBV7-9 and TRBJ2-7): DTGVSQNPRHKITKRGQNVTFRCDPISEHNRLYWYRQTLGQGPEFLTYFQNEAQLEKSRLLSDRFSAERPKGSFSTLEIQRTEQGDSAMYLCASSLPTGYSYEQYFGPGTRLTVT.

Here the CDR3 reads CASSLTTMNSGNTIYF. The CDR3 region has the DNA TGTGCCAGCAGCTTAACAACGATGAACTCTGGAAACACCATATATTTT. The chain combines TRBV7-8 with TRBJ1-3; D not resolved. Trimming shortened V by 2 bases and J by 0 bases, and 11 bases separated the two germline ends. CDR3 length: 16 residues. The germline gives CDR1 SGHVS, CDR2 FQNEAQ.

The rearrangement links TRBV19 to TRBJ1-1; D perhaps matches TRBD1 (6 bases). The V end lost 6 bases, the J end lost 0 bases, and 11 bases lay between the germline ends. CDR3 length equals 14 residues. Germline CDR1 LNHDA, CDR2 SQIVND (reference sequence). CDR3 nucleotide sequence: TGTGCCAGTAGCAGAGGACAGTTGAACACTGAAGCTTTCTTT. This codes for CASSRGQLNTEAFF.

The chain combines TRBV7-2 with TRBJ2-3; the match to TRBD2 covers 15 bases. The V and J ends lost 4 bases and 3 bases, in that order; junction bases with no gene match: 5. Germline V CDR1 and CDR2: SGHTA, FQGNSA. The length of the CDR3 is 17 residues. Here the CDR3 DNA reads TGTGCCAGCAGCTCCCGGACTAGCGGGGGGGCAACAGATACGCAGTATTTT. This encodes CASSSRTSGGATDTQYF.